Described below is a single TCR beta chain sequence and its context. Its antigen is undetermined. The assay was immunoSEQ multiplex PCR, and TCRdb's table has in-frame clones only and misses some. The sample yields over 100,000 clones, roughly 88% seen once. The CDR3 spans 12 residues. Germline V lookup: CDR1 SEHNR, CDR2 FQNEAQ (reference sequence). With 1 base removed from V and 15 bases from J, the gap between germline ends came to 13 bases. The data derive from a study of T cell responses to AZD1222 COVID-19 vaccine. Study information: Samples with a second dose at about 4 or about 12 weeks were pooled together.

Study-level findings and limits: There were mostly white British donors and more females than males, and clonal diversity was possibly underestimated.

The origin of this receptor is an adult in good health. The sample here was peripheral blood, taken on day 0 of AZD1222 vaccination. The chain links TRBV7-9 to TRBJ2-1; D unresolved. CDR3 loop: CASSLDYGLGFF. CDR3 nucleotides: TGTGCCAGCAGCTTAGACTACGGCTTGGGGTTCTTC.